The rows below give T cell receptor beta chains drawn from one sample of a study of blood T cell repertoires in COVID-19. TCRdb's copy holds only in-frame clones and misses some; the assay was immunoSEQ multiplex PCR. The sample lists 350,000 to 400,000 clones; more than 80% were seen once. Sequencing input: PBMCs or T cells enriched from blood (not recorded which). The receptor set was obtained from a man younger than 30 who had recovered from COVID-19. Both conserved end residues are part of each CDR3. The D gene is left open where the match is weak. The size of a clone is reported for some rows only, either as once, few or many, or as a class for expanded clones.

CDR3 length | clone size | J gene | V gene | D gene | CDR3 DNA | CDR3 protein
15 | . | TRBJ2-1 | TRBV3-1/TRBV3-2 | . | TGTGCCAGCAGCCCCCGGGAGCCCCTCGTCGATGAGCAGTTCTTC | CASSPREPLVDEQFF
15 | . | TRBJ2-3 | TRBV3-1/TRBV3-2 | TRBD1 | TGTGCCAGCAGTCTGGGACAGGCTAGCACAGATACGCAGTATTTT | CASSLGQASTDTQYF
14 | . | TRBJ1-6 | TRBV5-1 | TRBD1 | TGCGCCAGCAGCTTTCAGGGGGATGATTCACCCCTCCACTTT | CASSFQGDDSPLHF
16 | . | TRBJ2-7 | TRBV28 | . | TGTGCCAGCAGTTCGCAGGGTTCCGTTTTTTCCTACGAGCAGTACTTC | CASSSQGSVFSYEQYF
14 | once | TRBJ1-1 | TRBV11-2 | . | TGTGCCACCGCACTGACAGGCGGAGGCACTGAAGCTTTCTTT | CATALTGGGTEAFF
16 | . | TRBJ2-7 | TRBV5-6 | . | TGTGCCAGCAGCTTGAACCCGGGGGTACCCTCCTACGAGCAGTACTTC | CASSLNPGVPSYEQYF
15 | . | TRBJ1-2 | TRBV3-1/TRBV3-2 | TRBD1 | TGTGCCAGCAGCCGAGGGGGACAGGGGTTTGGTGGCTACACCTTC | CASSRGGQGFGGYTF
14 | . | TRBJ1-2 | TRBV4-1 | . | TGCGCCAGCAGCCAAGCGGGGGACGTTGTGGGCTACACCTTC | CASSQAGDVVGYTF
16 | . | TRBJ1-5 | TRBV27 | . | TGTGCCAGCAGTTTATCTGGAGGGTATAGCAATCAGCCCCAGCATTTT | CASSLSGGYSNQPQHF
15 | . | TRBJ1-4 | TRBV3-1/TRBV3-2 | . | TGTGCCAGCAGCCGCCCGTTGCAGGCCGGTGAAAAACTGTTTTTT | CASSRPLQAGEKLFF
16 | . | TRBJ1-5 | TRBV3-1/TRBV3-2 | . | TGTGCCGGCAGCCATTCACTACGGGGGAGCAATCAGCCCCAGCATTTT | CAGSHSLRGSNQPQHF
15 | . | TRBJ2-7 | TRBV19 | TRBD1 | TGTGCCAGTAGTGGAGGGACAGGGCCATCCTACGAGCAGTACTTC | CASSGGTGPSYEQYF
15 | . | TRBJ1-5 | TRBV3-1/TRBV3-2 | TRBD1 | TGTGCCAGCAGCCGATCTCGGGACAGTTATCAGCCCCAGCATTTT | CASSRSRDSYQPQHF
14 | . | TRBJ2-7 | TRBV3-1/TRBV3-2 | . | TGTGCCAGCAGCCAAGAGGGCAGTTCCTACGAGCAGTACTTC | CASSQEGSSYEQYF
14 | . | TRBJ1-2 | TRBV6-1 | TRBD1 | TGTGCCAGCAGTGAAGGGACAGGGAACTATGGCTACACCTTC | CASSEGTGNYGYTF
13 | . | TRBJ2-1 | TRBV6-5 | . | TGTGCCAGCAGGGATACAGCTCCCAATGAGCAGTTCTTC | CASRDTAPNEQFF
14 | . | TRBJ2-5 | TRBV13 | . | TGTGCCAGCAGCCTCTTCGCTAGGAGAGAGACCCAGTACTTC | CASSLFARRETQYF
15 | . | TRBJ2-7 | TRBV15 | TRBD2 | TGTGCCACCAGCAGAGATTCGGGACTAACCTACGAGCAGTACTTC | CATSRDSGLTYEQYF
15 | . | TRBJ1-4 | TRBV9 | TRBD1 | TGTGCCAGCAGCGTAGAAACAGGGGGCCCCGAAAAACTGTTTTTT | CASSVETGGPEKLFF
17 | . | TRBJ1-3 | TRBV11-3 | . | TGTGCCAGCAGTATAAGCGGTGGGCCCGAATCTGGAAACACCATATATTTT | CASSISGGPESGNTIYF
16 | . | TRBJ2-7 | TRBV21-1 | . | TGTGCCAGCAGGCTCACCTCCGGGACAACTTCCTACGAGCAGTACTTC | CASRLTSGTTSYEQYF
12 | . | TRBJ2-5 | TRBV27 | TRBD1 | TGTGCCAGCAAAGGGGACAGATGGACCCAGTACTTC | CASKGDRWTQYF
16 | . | TRBJ1-4 | TRBV13 | TRBD1 | TGTGCCAGCAGCAAATCGACAGGGGCGAGGGATGAAAAACTGTTTTTT | CASSKSTGARDEKLFF
17 | . | TRBJ2-4 | TRBV7-8 | . | TGTGCCAGCAGCTCCTACAGGTCGGGTGAAGCCAAAAACATTCAGTACTTC | CASSSYRSGEAKNIQYF